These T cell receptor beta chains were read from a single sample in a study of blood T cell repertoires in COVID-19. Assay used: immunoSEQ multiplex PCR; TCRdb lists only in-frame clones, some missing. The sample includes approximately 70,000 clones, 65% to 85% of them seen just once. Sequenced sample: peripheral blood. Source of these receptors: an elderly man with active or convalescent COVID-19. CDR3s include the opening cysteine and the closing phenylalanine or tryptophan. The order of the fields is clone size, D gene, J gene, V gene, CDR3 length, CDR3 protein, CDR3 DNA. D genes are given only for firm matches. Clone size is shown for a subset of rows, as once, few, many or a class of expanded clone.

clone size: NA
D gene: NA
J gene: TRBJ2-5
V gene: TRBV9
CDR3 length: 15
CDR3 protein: CASSAIVGRIETQYF
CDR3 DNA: TGTGCCAGCAGCGCGATAGTTGGGAGGATAGAGACCCAGTACTTC

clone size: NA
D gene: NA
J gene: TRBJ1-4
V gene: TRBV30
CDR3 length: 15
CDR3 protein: CAWRQVSVANEKLFF
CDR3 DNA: TGTGCCTGGAGACAGGTTTCGGTGGCTAATGAAAAACTGTTTTTT

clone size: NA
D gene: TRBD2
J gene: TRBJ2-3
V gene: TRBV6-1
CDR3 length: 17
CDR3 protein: CASSVRLAGGRGDTQYF
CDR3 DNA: TGTGCCAGCAGTGTCCGACTAGCGGGGGGCCGGGGGGATACGCAGTATTTT

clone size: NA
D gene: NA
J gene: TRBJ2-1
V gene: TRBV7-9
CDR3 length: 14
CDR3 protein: CASSLAGGLNEQFF
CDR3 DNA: TGTGCCAGCAGCTTAGCGGGAGGACTGAATGAGCAGTTCTTC

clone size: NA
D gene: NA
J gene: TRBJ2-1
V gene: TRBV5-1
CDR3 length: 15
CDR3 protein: CASSYGGARINEQFF
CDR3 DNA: TGCGCCAGCAGCTATGGGGGGGCCAGAATTAATGAGCAGTTCTTC

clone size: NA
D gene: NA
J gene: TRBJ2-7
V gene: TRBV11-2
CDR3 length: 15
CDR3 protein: CASSLGWQSPYEQYF
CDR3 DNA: TGTGCCAGCAGCCTCGGGTGGCAGAGTCCCTACGAGCAGTACTTC

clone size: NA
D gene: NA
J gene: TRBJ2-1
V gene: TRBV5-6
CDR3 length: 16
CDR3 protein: CASSLAVTSGYNEQFF
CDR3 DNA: TGTGCCAGCAGCTTGGCGGTAACTAGTGGCTACAATGAGCAGTTCTTC

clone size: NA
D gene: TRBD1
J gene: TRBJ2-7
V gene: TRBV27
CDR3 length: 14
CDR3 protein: CASSFRQGAFEQYF
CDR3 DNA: TGTGCCAGCAGTTTCCGCCAGGGGGCCTTCGAGCAGTACTTC

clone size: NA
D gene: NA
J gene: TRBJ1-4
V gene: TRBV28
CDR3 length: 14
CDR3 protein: CASRSNTFNEKLFF
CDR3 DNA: TGTGCCAGCAGATCGAACACCTTTAATGAAAAACTGTTTTTT

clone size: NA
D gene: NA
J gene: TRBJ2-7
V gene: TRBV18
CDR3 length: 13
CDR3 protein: CASSPSPQGEQYF
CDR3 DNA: TGTGCCAGCTCACCGTCGCCTCAGGGCGAGCAGTACTTC

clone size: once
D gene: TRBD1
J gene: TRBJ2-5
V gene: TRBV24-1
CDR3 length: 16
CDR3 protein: CATSDPSGTGKETQYF
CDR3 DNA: TGTGCCACCAGTGACCCATCCGGGACAGGGAAAGAGACCCAGTACTTC

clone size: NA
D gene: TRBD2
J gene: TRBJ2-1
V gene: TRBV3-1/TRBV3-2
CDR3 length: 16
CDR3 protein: CASSLRLAGAVDEQFF
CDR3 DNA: TGTGCCAGCAGCCTCCGACTAGCGGGAGCTGTCGATGAGCAGTTCTTC

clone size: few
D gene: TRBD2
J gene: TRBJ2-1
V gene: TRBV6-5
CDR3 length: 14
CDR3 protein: CASRPGLAGREGFF
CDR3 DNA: TGTGCCAGCAGGCCGGGACTAGCGGGCCGAGAGGGGTTCTTC

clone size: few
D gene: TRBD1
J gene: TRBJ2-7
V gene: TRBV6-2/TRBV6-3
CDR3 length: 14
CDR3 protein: CASSLTGGSYEQYF
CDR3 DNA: TGTGCCAGCAGCCTGACAGGGGGCAGTTACGAGCAGTACTTC

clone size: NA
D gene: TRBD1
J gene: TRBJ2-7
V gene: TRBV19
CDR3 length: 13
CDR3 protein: CASSTRTGLQQYF
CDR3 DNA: TGTGCCAGTAGTACGCGGACAGGGCTTCAGCAGTACTTC

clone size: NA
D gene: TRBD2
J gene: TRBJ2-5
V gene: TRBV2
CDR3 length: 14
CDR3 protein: CASGSLAGLETQYF
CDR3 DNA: TGTGCCAGCGGAAGTCTAGCGGGACTAGAGACCCAGTACTTC

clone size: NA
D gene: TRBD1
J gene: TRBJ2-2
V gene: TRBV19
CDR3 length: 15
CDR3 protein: CASRSGTEHTGELFF
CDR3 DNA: TGTGCCAGTAGATCGGGGACAGAGCACACCGGGGAGCTGTTTTTT

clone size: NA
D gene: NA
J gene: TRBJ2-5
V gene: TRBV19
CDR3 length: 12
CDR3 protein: CASSVTPGTQYF
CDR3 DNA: TGTGCCAGTAGTGTTACCCCGGGGACCCAGTACTTC

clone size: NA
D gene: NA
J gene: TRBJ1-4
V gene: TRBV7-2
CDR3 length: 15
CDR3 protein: CASSLERSPNEKLFF
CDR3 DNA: TGTGCCAGCAGCTTAGAGCGCAGTCCTAATGAAAAACTGTTTTTT

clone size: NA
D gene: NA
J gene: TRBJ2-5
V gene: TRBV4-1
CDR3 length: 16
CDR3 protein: CASSQDLARRRETQYF
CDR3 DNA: TGCGCCAGCAGCCAAGATCTGGCCAGGAGGAGAGAGACCCAGTACTTC

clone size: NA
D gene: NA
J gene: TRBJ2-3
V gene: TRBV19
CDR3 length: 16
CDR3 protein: CASRPEGRRGSDTQYF
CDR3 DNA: TGTGCCAGTCGCCCAGAGGGGAGGCGAGGTTCAGATACGCAGTATTTT

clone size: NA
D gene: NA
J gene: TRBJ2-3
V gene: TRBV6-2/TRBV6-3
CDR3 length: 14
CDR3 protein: CASSYREGGDTQYF
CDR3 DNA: TGTGCCAGCAGTTACCGCGAAGGGGGAGATACGCAGTATTTT

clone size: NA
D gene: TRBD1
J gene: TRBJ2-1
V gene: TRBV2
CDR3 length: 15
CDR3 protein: CASSEGQGLYNEQFF
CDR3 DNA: TGTGCCAGCAGCGAGGGACAGGGGTTATACAATGAGCAGTTCTTC

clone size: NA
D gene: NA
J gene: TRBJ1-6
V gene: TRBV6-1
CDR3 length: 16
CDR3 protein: CASSEGSGYYNSPLHF
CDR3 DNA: TGTGCCAGCAGTGAAGGGTCGGGGTACTATAATTCACCCCTCCACTTT

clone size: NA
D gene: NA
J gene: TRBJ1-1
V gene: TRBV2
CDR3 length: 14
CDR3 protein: CASRAGLTNTEAFF
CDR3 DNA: TGTGCCAGCAGGGCAGGACTAACGAACACTGAAGCTTTCTTT

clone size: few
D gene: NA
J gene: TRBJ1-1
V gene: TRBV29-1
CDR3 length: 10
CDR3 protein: CSVENRVRFF
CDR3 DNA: TGCAGCGTTGAAAACAGGGTAAGGTTCTTT